Listed below are T cell receptor beta chains from one sample, sequenced in a study of blood T cell repertoires in COVID-19. Assay: immunoSEQ multiplex PCR; the TCRdb copy retains only in-frame clones and omits some. The sample lists 400,000 or so clones, roughly 87% occurring once. Source material: PBMCs or T cells enriched from blood (not recorded which). The receptors were sampled from a woman aged 35 to 49 with acute COVID-19. CDR3s include the opening cysteine and the closing phenylalanine or tryptophan. The D gene is left open where the match is weak. Expanded clones get a size class; other rows say once, few or many, or leave the size out.

J,V,D,size,DNA,CDR3
TRBJ2-7,TRBV6-1,TRBD1,NA,TGTGCCAGCAGTGAAAGGATCAGGGGGTGGGTCGAGCAGTACTTC,CASSERIRGWVEQYF
TRBJ2-7,TRBV28,NA,NA,TGTGCCAGCAGCCTGGACAGCTCGTACTTC,CASSLDSSYF
TRBJ1-2,TRBV3-1/TRBV3-2,NA,NA,TGTGCCAGCAGCCCCTGGGACGTGATACAGGGCTATGGCTACACCTTC,CASSPWDVIQGYGYTF
TRBJ2-7,TRBV9,NA,NA,TGTGCCAGCAGCGTAGTAGCCAGGGTAGACCCCCACGAGCAGTACTTC,CASSVVARVDPHEQYF
TRBJ1-1,TRBV6-1,NA,NA,TGTGCCAGCCGCCAGGAGGGAGGGGTCACTGAAGCTTTCTTT,CASRQEGGVTEAFF
TRBJ1-1,TRBV5-1,NA,NA,TGCGCCAGCACCTCCCCAGGGAACACTGAAGCTTTCTTT,CASTSPGNTEAFF
TRBJ1-1,TRBV30,TRBD1,NA,TGTGCCTGGAGCGCCATTCCCTCGACAGGGGGCCACACTGAAGCTTTCTTT,CAWSAIPSTGGHTEAFF
TRBJ1-6,TRBV3-1/TRBV3-2,TRBD1,NA,TGTGCCAGCAGGTTGGGACAGAATAATTCACCCCTCCACTTT,CASRLGQNNSPLHF
TRBJ2-5,TRBV11-3,TRBD1,NA,TGTGCCAGCAGCCAGGGGACAGGAAAATCAGAGACCCAGTACTTC,CASSQGTGKSETQYF
TRBJ1-1,TRBV24-1,NA,NA,TGTGCCACCAGTGGGGGCAGGGGTACTGAAGCTTTCTTT,CATSGGRGTEAFF
TRBJ2-6,TRBV19,NA,NA,TGTGCCAGTAGGGCGGGGAGGCTCTCTGGGGCCAACGTCCTGACTTTC,CASRAGRLSGANVLTF
TRBJ1-2,TRBV29-1,TRBD1,NA,TGCAGCGTTGAAGGGGGGACAGTGAATGGCTACACCTTC,CSVEGGTVNGYTF
TRBJ1-6,TRBV5-1,TRBD1,NA,TGCGCCAGCAGCGGCGGACAGGAGTTCAATTCACCCCTCCACTTT,CASSGGQEFNSPLHF
TRBJ2-1,TRBV4-2,TRBD2,NA,TGTGCCAGCAGCCCTACTAGCGGGGGTATTAATGAGCAGTTCTTC,CASSPTSGGINEQFF
TRBJ1-5,TRBV19,NA,NA,TGTGCCAGTAGTATAACAGGCAGTATGGGCAATCAGCCCCAGCATTTT,CASSITGSMGNQPQHF
TRBJ1-1,TRBV6-5,NA,NA,TGTGCCAGCAGCTACTATGGCGGTGGTGAAGCTTTCTTT,CASSYYGGGEAFF
TRBJ1-3,TRBV4-1,TRBD1,NA,TGCGCCAGCAGCCATCAGGGACAGGGAGGAAACACCATATATTTT,CASSHQGQGGNTIYF
TRBJ2-3,TRBV7-9,TRBD2,NA,TGTGCCAGCAGCCCCAGACTAGCCCTAAGCACAGATACGCAGTATTTT,CASSPRLALSTDTQYF
TRBJ1-3,TRBV10-3,TRBD1,NA,TGTGCCATCAGTGAGTCGAAGGCAGGGGGCCGAAACACCATATATTTT,CAISESKAGGRNTIYF
TRBJ2-2,TRBV9,TRBD2,NA,TGTGCCAGCAGCGTAGCGGGGGGGCCTCCCGGGGAGCTGTTTTTT,CASSVAGGPPGELFF
TRBJ1-2,TRBV4-2,NA,NA,TGTGCCAGCAGCCAGGAAACGGGACAACTTAACTATGGCTACACCTTC,CASSQETGQLNYGYTF
TRBJ1-1,TRBV18,NA,NA,TGTGCCAGCTCACCACTCATCAGTAACACTGAAGCTTTCTTT,CASSPLISNTEAFF
TRBJ1-5,TRBV3-1/TRBV3-2,NA,NA,TGTGCCAGCAGCTTACCCCGGGACACGCATCAGCCCCAGCATTTT,CASSLPRDTHQPQHF
TRBJ1-2,TRBV29-1,TRBD1,NA,TGCAGCGTCGCGACAGGGTCAAACTATGGCTACACCTTC,CSVATGSNYGYTF
TRBJ2-1,TRBV6-2/TRBV6-3,NA,few,TGTGCCAGCAGTACAGGCGCTGAGCAGTTCTTC,CASSTGAEQFF
TRBJ2-3,TRBV6-5,NA,NA,TGTGCCAGCAGTTTTTCGCCAGGGGACACAGATACGCAGTATTTT,CASSFSPGDTDTQYF
TRBJ2-7,TRBV27,NA,NA,TGTGCCAGCAGTTTATCAGCCCATATCTCCTACGAGCAGTACTTC,CASSLSAHISYEQYF
TRBJ2-7,TRBV12-3/TRBV12-4,NA,NA,TGTGCCAGCAGTTTCACAAACGAGCAGTACTTC,CASSFTNEQYF
TRBJ1-2,TRBV25-1,TRBD1,NA,TGTGCCAGCAGCGTCACGGGACAGATCTATGGCTACACCTTC,CASSVTGQIYGYTF
TRBJ1-1,TRBV18,NA,NA,TGTGCCAGCTCACCAGACAGCACGAACACTGAAGCTTTCTTT,CASSPDSTNTEAFF
TRBJ1-5,TRBV21-1,NA,NA,TGTGCCAGCAGCAAAAAAGGTGCAAAGAAGGGACAGGGGAAGATCAGCAATCAGCCCCAGCATTTT,CASSKKGAKKGQGKISNQPQHF
TRBJ2-3,TRBV19,TRBD2,NA,TGTGCCAGTAGTCCAATAACGGGGGGGGCAGATACGCAGTATTTT,CASSPITGGADTQYF
TRBJ2-7,TRBV30,NA,NA,TGTGCCTGGAGTGTACGCGGGGCGGCGCGGAACGAGCAGTACTTC,CAWSVRGAARNEQYF
TRBJ2-5,TRBV6-5,NA,NA,TGTGCCAGCAGACCGAGTATCCAAGAGACCCAGTACTTC,CASRPSIQETQYF
TRBJ1-2,TRBV5-1,NA,few,TGCGCCAGCAGCTTGGAACGGGGGTTGGATGGCTACACCTTC,CASSLERGLDGYTF
TRBJ2-3,TRBV18,NA,few,TGTGCCAGCTCACCGAAAGTGCTACCCACAGATACGCAGTATTTT,CASSPKVLPTDTQYF
TRBJ2-7,TRBV4-1,TRBD1,NA,TGCGCCAGCAGCACTATCCAGACAGGGGGTGAGCAGTACTTC,CASSTIQTGGEQYF
TRBJ1-3,TRBV19,TRBD1,NA,TGTGCCAGTAGTACGGGACAGCCTGGAAACACCATATATTTT,CASSTGQPGNTIYF
TRBJ1-1,TRBV14,NA,NA,TGTGCCAGCAGCCAAGACTTGGGGGGCACTGAAGCTTTCTTT,CASSQDLGGTEAFF
TRBJ1-1,TRBV6-5,NA,NA,TGTGCCAGCAGTCCCAGGGGAAGAAATGAAGCTTTCTTT,CASSPRGRNEAFF
TRBJ1-2,TRBV25-1,TRBD1,once,TGTGCCAGCTGCCGGACAGGGCAAAGTCATGGCTACACCTTC,CASCRTGQSHGYTF
TRBJ1-1,TRBV12-3/TRBV12-4,NA,NA,TGTGCCAGCAGTTTAGGGCGGGAGGGTGAAGCTTTCTTT,CASSLGREGEAFF
TRBJ1-1,TRBV30,NA,few,TGTGCCTGGACCCGATTGGCCCTAGGCACTGAAGCTTTCTTT,CAWTRLALGTEAFF